These 3 T cell receptor beta chains originate from one sample sequenced in a study of blood T cell repertoires in COVID-19. Clones were sequenced by immunoSEQ multiplex PCR, and TCRdb holds only the in-frame ones, with some missing. This repertoire shows roughly 440,000 clones, about 91% found once; its top ten account for 10% to 15%. The sample was peripheral blood. The source of these receptors is a woman aged 45-65 years with COVID-19, enrolled during active disease.

The J gene is TRBJ1-2, the V gene TRBV19; D unclear. The V end lost 3 bases, the J end lost 1 base, and 9 bases lay between the germline ends. Germline V CDR1 and CDR2: LNHDA, SQIVND (reference sequence). The CDR3 runs 14 residues. CDR3 in DNA: TGTGCCAGTAGTATTGTGGGGAGTAACTATGGCTACACCTTC. Translated, it gives CASSIVGSNYGYTF.

This chain joins TRBV4-1 and TRBJ1-2, with D possibly TRBD1 on 6 matching bases. Germline CDR1 MGHRA, CDR2 YSYEKL. The CDR3 has 12 residues. The V end was cut by 4 bases, the J end by 5 bases, with 8 bases between. CDR3 amino acids: CASSRGQYGYTF. The CDR3 DNA sequence: TGCGCCAGCAGCCGCGGACAGTATGGCTACACCTTC.

The rearrangement links TRBV6-6 to TRBJ1-1; D may be TRBD1 (6 bases). This CDR3 is 15 amino acids long. Deletions cut 7 bases from V and 4 bases from J, with 19 bases between. Germline values: CDR1 MNHNY, CDR2 SVGAGI (reference sequence). The CDR3 reads CASTGWGRGGTEAFF. The DNA of the CDR3 is TGTGCCAGCACCGGCTGGGGCCGAGGGGGCACTGAAGCTTTCTTT.